Below are 6 T cell receptor beta chains sequenced from a single sample in a study of blood T cell repertoires in COVID-19. The data were produced by immunoSEQ multiplex PCR, yet TCRdb's version contains in-frame clones alone and is incomplete. The sample gives around 51,000 clones, about 86% of which show up once; about 3.2% is in the top ten. Source material: peripheral blood. The receptors shown here come from an elderly woman with acute or convalescent COVID-19.

The CDR3 here is CASRNSGGFQETQYF. CDR3 in DNA: TGTGCCAGCAGAAATAGCGGGGGGTTCCAAGAGACCCAGTACTTC. The chain links TRBV27 to TRBJ2-5; 10 nucleotides align to TRBD2. The CDR3 spans 15 residues. V shed 6 bases and J 1 base; nucleotides not matched to a gene: 5. The germline V gene encodes CDR1 MNHEY and CDR2 SMNVEV (reference sequence).

The chain employs TRBV2 and TRBJ1-3, with D perhaps TRBD1 (5 bases). The germline V gene has CDR1 SNHLY and CDR2 FYNNEI. Trimming stripped 8 bases from V and 0 bases from J, with 14 bases between. This CDR3 has 15 residues. The CDR3 loop reads CASDRTRASGNTIYF. The CDR3, as DNA: TGTGCCAGCGACCGGACCAGGGCCTCTGGAAACACCATATATTTT.

This clone was detected once. The chain carries TRBV3-1 (or the pseudogene TRBV3-2) and TRBJ1-2; D possibly corresponds to TRBD1 (5 bases). Trimming left V 6 bases short and J 5 bases short, with 7 bases between. Germline V gene lookup returns CDR1 LGHDT and CDR2 YNNKEL (reference sequence). This CDR3 has 11 residues. CDR3 loop: CASRGGYGYTF. CDR3 nucleotides: TGTGCCAGCAGGGGGGGGTATGGCTACACCTTC.

This chain connects TRBV11-3 to TRBJ2-1; a possible D gene is TRBD2 (6 bases). CDR1 and CDR2 (germline): SGHNT, YENEEA. V was cut by 5 bases and J by 0 bases, with 14 bases left in between. CDR3 length: 16 residues. DNA for the CDR3: TGTGCCAGCAGCCCCGGGGACTGGAGCTCCTACAATGAGCAGTTCTTC. It specifies CASSPGDWSSYNEQFF.

The gene calls are TRBV5-8 and TRBJ1-6; D is unclear. With 9 bases removed from V and 1 base from J, the gap between germline ends came to 8 bases. Per the germline V gene, CDR1 is SGHTS and CDR2 is YDEGEE. This CDR3 region has 13 residues. CDR3 protein: CATGGSYNSPLHF. In DNA form, the CDR3 reads TGTGCCACCGGAGGATCCTATAATTCACCCCTCCACTTT.

This chain joins TRBV10-2 and TRBJ2-7; 9 nucleotides align to TRBD1. There are 14 residues in the CDR3. Losses at the gene ends were 5 bases for V and 3 bases for J; bases not matched to a gene: 5. The germline gives CDR1 WSHSY, CDR2 SAAADI. The CDR3: CASSRTGEIYEQYF. The CDR3 region has the DNA TGCGCCAGCAGTCGGACAGGGGAGATCTACGAGCAGTACTTC.